This T cell receptor (beta chain) was identified during a study of blood T cell repertoires in COVID-19. In its sample, this clone was seen a few times. Methods used by the authors: Counts of nucleated cells, estimated from reference gene primer amplification, were obtained. The data were produced by immunoSEQ multiplex PCR, yet TCRdb's version contains in-frame clones alone and is incomplete. V and J calls and clone size follow that table, whereas D and trimming were derived from the DNA. The sample holds 80,000 to 100,000 clones, under 80% seen once. The germline gives CDR1 SGHTA, CDR2 FQGTGA. V lost 4 bases to trimming and J lost 5 bases, with 20 bases between them. This CDR3 contains 16 residues. Seattle enrolled patients during active infection and tracked them longitudinally.

The clonotype originates from a man aged 65 to 79 with COVID-19, enrolled during active disease. This chain connects TRBV7-3 to TRBJ1-1, with D possibly TRBD1 on 5 matching bases. Sequencing was done on a sample of peripheral blood. CDR3 sequence reads: CASSSRRDGAGTEAFF. The DNA for the CDR3 is TGTGCCAGCAGCTCACGGAGGGACGGGGCTGGGACTGAAGCTTTCTTT.